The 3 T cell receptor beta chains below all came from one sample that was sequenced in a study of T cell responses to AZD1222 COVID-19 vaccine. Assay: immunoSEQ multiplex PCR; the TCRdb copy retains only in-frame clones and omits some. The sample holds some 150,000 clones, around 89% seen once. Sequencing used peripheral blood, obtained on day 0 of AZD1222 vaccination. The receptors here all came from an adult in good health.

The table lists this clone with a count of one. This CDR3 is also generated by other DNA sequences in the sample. CDR3 bases: TGTGCCAGCAGCGGCCCGGGGGGCCCCACAGATACGCAGTATTTT. Translating it yields CASSGPGGPTDTQYF. The chain joins TRBV9 to TRBJ2-3, with a tentative D call TRBD2 (7 bases). CDR1 SGDLS and CDR2 YYNGEE come from the germline V gene. CDR3 size: 15 residues. V lost 3 bases to trimming and J lost 2 bases, with 13 bases between them.

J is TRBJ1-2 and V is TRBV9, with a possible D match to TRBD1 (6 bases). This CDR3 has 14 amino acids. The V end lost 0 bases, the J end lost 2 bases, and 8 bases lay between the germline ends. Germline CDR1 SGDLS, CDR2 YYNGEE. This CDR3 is CASSVDGQNYGYTF. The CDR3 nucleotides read TGTGCCAGCAGCGTAGATGGACAGAACTATGGCTACACCTTC. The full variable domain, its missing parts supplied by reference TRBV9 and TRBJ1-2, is DSGVTQTPKHLITATGQRVTLRCSPRSGDLSVYWYQQSLDQGLQFLIQYYNGEERAKGNILERFSAQQFPDLHSELNLSSLELGDSALYFCASSVDGQNYGYTFGSGTRLTVV.

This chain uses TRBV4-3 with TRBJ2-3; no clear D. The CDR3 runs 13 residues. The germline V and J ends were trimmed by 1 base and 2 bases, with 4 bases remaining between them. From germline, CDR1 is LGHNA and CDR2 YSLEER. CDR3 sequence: CASSQGATDTQYF. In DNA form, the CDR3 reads TGCGCCAGCAGCCAAGGGGCCACAGATACGCAGTATTTT.